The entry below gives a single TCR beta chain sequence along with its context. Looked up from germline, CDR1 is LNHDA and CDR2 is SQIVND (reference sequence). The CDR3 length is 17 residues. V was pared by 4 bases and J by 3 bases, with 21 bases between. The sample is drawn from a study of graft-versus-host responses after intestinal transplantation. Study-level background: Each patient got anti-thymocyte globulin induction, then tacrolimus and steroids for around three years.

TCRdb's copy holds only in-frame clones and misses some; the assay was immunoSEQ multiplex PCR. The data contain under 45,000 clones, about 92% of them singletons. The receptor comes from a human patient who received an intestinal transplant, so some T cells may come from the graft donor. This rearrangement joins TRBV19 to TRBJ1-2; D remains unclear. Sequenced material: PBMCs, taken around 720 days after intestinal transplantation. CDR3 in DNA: TGTGCCAGTAGTACGGAGACCTCCCCGTTTCGTGACTATGGCTACACCTTC. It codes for CASSTETSPFRDYGYTF.